This TCR beta chain was documented in a study of graft-versus-host responses after intestinal transplantation. At the level of the study: Transplant types were multivisceral, liver-intestinal, or isolated intestinal. Every transplant recipient was induced with anti-thymocyte globulin, then maintained on tacrolimus and steroids for 2 to 4 years. Study findings and constraints: In patients with graft-donor T cell macrochimerism, allograft graft-versus-host to host-versus-graft clonal ratios were high. In recipient marrow, GvH clones were found, and some appeared first in ileum or blood.

The table lists this clone with a few counts. Its antigen is still unknown. Sequencing was performed with immunoSEQ multiplex PCR; in TCRdb, only in-frame clones are kept and a portion is missing. The repertoire holds some 120,000 clones, with roughly nine tenths as singletons. This CDR3 spans 14 amino acids. In germline, CDR1 is MNHNY, CDR2 SVGAGI (reference sequence). V was clipped by 2 bases and J by 4 bases, with 8 bases between them. This specimen was unstimulated CD4+ T cells sorted from spleen or lymph node cells, taken before intestinal transplant. J is TRBJ1-4 and V is TRBV6-6; D is unresolved. The sequence derives from a human donor who received an intestinal transplant. The CDR3, as DNA: TGTGCCAGCAGTTACGCCCAGAGTAATGAAAAACTGTTTTTT. Protein: CASSYAQSNEKLFF.